This paragraph reports one TCR beta chain. Antigen specificity is unknown. TCRdb reanalysed the reads using MiXCR and keeps one entry per CDR3 protein. The table lists about half a million distinct CDR3 sequences, 33% of them singletons. This entry is derived from a study of T cell repertoires in cytomegalovirus infection. The clonotype was recovered from a human donor in good health (CMV status not recorded). Some clones in this sample may be carry-over from other donors' samples. The sequenced sample was cultured PBMCs, obtained from culture after CMV antigen stimulation.

The CDR3 here is CASSLFNFQPQHF. CDR3 nucleotide sequence: TGTGCCAGCAGTTTATTCAATTTTCAGCCCCAGCATTTT. The J gene is TRBJ1-5, the V gene TRBV28; D ambiguous. The CDR3 length is 13 residues. The V and J ends lost 1 base and 6 bases respectively, with 7 bases between them. CDR1 is MDHEN, CDR2 SYDVKM, per germline.